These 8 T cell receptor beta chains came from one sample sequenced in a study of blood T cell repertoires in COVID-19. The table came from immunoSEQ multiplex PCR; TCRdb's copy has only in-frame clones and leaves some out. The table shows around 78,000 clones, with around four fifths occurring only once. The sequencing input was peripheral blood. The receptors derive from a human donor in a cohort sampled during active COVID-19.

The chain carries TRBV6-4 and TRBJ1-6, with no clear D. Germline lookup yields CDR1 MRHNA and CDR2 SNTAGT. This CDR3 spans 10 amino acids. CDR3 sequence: CVYRESPLHF. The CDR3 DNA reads TGTGTCTACCGGGAATCACCCCTCCACTTT.

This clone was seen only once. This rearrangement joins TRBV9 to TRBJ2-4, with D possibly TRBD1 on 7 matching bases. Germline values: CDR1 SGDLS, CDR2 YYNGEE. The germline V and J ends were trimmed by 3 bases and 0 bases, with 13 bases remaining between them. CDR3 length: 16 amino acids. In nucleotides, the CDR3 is TGTGCCAGCAGCGGGAGGGACAGTTTAGCCAAAAACATTCAGTACTTC. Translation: CASSGRDSLAKNIQYF. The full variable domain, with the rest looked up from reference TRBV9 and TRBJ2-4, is DSGVTQTPKHLITATGQRVTLRCSPRSGDLSVYWYQQSLDQGLQFLIQYYNGEERAKGNILERFSAQQFPDLHSELNLSSLELGDSALYFCASSGRDSLAKNIQYFGAGTRLSVL.

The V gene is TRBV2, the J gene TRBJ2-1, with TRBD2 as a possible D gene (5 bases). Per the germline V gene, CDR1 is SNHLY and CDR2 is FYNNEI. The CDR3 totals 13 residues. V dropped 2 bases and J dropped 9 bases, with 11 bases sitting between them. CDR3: CASSETSLGEQFF. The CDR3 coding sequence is TGTGCCAGCAGTGAAACTAGTTTGGGTGAGCAGTTCTTC.

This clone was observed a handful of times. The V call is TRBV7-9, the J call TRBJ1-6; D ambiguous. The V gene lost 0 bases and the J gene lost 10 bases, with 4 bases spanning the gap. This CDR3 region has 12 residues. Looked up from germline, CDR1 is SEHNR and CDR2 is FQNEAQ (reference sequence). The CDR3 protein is CASSLATSPLHF. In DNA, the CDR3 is TGTGCCAGCAGCTTAGCAACATCACCCCTCCACTTT.

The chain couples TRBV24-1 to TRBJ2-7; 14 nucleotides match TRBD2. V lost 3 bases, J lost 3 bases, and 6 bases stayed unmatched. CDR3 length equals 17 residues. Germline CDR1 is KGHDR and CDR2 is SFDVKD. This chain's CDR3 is CATSDGGTSGGYYEQYF. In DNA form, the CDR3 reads TGTGCCACCAGTGATGGGGGGACTAGCGGGGGATACTACGAGCAGTACTTC.

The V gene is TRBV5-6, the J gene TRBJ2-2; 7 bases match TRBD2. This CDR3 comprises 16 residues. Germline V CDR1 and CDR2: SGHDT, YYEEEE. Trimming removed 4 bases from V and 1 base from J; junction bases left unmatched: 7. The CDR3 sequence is CASSPMVAGNTGELFF. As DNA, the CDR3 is TGTGCCAGCAGCCCCATGGTAGCGGGGAACACCGGGGAGCTGTTTTTT.

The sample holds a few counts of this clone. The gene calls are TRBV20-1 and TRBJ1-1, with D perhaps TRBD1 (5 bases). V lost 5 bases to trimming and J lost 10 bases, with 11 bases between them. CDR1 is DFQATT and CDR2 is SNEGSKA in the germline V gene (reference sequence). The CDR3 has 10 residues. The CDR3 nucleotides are TGCAGTGCTCCAATACAGGCAGCTTTCTTT. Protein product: CSAPIQAAFF.

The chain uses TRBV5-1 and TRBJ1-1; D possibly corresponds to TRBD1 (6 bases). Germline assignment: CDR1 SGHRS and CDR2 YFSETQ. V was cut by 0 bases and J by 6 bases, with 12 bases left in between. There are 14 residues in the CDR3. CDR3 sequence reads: CASSLAGGASEAFF. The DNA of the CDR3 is TGCGCCAGCAGCTTGGCGGGGGGCGCTTCTGAAGCTTTCTTT.